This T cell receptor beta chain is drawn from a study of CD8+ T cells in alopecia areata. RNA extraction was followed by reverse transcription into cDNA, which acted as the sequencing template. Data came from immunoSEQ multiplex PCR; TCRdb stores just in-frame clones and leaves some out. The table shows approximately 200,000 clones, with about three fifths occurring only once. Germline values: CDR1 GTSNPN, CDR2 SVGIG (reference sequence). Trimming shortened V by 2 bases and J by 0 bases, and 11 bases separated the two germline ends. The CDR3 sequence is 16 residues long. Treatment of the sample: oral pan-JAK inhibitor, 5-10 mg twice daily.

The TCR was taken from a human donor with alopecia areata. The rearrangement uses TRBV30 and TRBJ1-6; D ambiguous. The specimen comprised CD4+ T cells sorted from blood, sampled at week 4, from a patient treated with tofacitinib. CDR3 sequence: CAWSTPRPSYNSPLHF. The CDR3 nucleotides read TGTGCCTGGAGTACCCCCCGCCCCTCCTATAATTCACCCCTCCACTTT.